Included here is one T cell receptor beta chain sequence, with context. The antigen remains unidentified. The sample is drawn from a study of cytomegalovirus exposure and HLA in healthy donors. Study findings and constraints: Associated with cytomegalovirus, according to the listing, were around 160 TCR beta chains.

Participants comprised healthy donors of bone marrow. V lost 2 bases, J lost 7 bases, and 11 bases lay in between. Looked up from germline, CDR1 is SGHTA and CDR2 is FQGTGA. The CDR3 spans 13 residues. This PCR relied on a set of 60 Vbeta primers and 13 Jbeta primers. The data were produced by immunoSEQ multiplex PCR, yet TCRdb's version contains in-frame clones alone and is incomplete. The table records around 120,000 clones, over 60% of them present only once. This TCR came from a woman in her thirties in good health and CMV-seropositive. Sequencing was done on a sample of PBMCs. The chain uses TRBV7-3 and TRBJ1-2; D is ambiguous. The CDR3 loop is CASSLGGRSGYTF. The DNA for the CDR3 is TGTGCCAGCAGCTTAGGCGGAAGGAGTGGCTACACCTTC.